This T cell receptor (beta chain) was captured by sequencing in a study of T cell repertoires in cytomegalovirus infection. TCRdb reprocessed the reads with MiXCR, giving one entry per CDR3 protein. The sample has fewer than 850,000 distinct CDR3 sequences, roughly 28% seen once. The germline V and J ends were trimmed by 3 bases and 6 bases, with 14 bases remaining between them. Germline-derived CDR1 and CDR2 are MDHEN and SYDVKM. This CDR3 is 15 amino acids long. In its sample, this clonotype was seen many times. What it recognizes is unknown. Sample: cultured CD8+ T cells from PBMCs, taken from culture after CMV antigen stimulation. The chain is built from TRBV28 and TRBJ2-2, with D possibly TRBD2 on 5 matching bases. This receptor was identified in a human donor in good health (CMV status not recorded). Some clones in this sample may be carry-over from other donors' samples. This CDR3 reads CASSFEKEDSGELFF. For the CDR3, the DNA is TGTGCCAGCAGTTTCGAGAAAGAGGACTCCGGGGAGCTGTTTTTT.